These 17 T cell receptor beta chains share one sample of origin, sequenced in a study of T-cell memory formation after mild COVID-19. TCRdb used MiXCR to reprocess the 5' RACE reads, holding one entry per CDR3 protein. The sample holds about 110,000 distinct CDR3 sequences; 15% to 20% are singletons and the top ten take roughly 5.5%. Material for sequencing was PBMCs or a T cell subset sorted from them (not recorded which). Source of these receptors: a man younger than 30 who had mild COVID-19 (a few samples of this study predate the infection). Cell type and time point are not known.

J is TRBJ2-1 and V is TRBV5-1; the match to TRBD2 covers 13 bases. This CDR3 is built from 17 residues. J lost 6 bases, V lost 3 bases, and 9 bases had no gene match. The germline gives CDR1 SGHRS, CDR2 YFSETQ. The chain's CDR3 is CASSYRTSGGGTNEQFF. Written as DNA, the CDR3 is TGCGCCAGCAGCTACCGGACTAGCGGGGGAGGAACCAATGAGCAGTTCTTC.

The CDR3: CARDLGTGRGYTF. The DNA for the CDR3 is TGTGCCAGAGACCTCGGGACAGGTCGGGGCTACACCTTC. V gene TRBV25-1 combines with J gene TRBJ1-2, with 8 bases matching TRBD1. This CDR3 contains 13 residues. The V segment lost 9 bases and the J segment 8 bases; nucleotides outside the gene matches: 11. Germline CDR1 is MGHDK and CDR2 is SYGVNS.

This clonotype has ten or more counts. The chain recombines TRBV7-9 with TRBJ2-3, with TRBD2 matching over 9 bases. The CDR3 is 15 residues long. In germline, CDR1 is SEHNR, CDR2 FQNEAQ (reference sequence). V trimming: 0 bases; J trimming: 6 bases; junction bases outside the gene matches: 4. CDR3 loop: CASSLAPSGVDTQYF. CDR3 nucleotide sequence: TGTGCCAGCAGCTTAGCTCCTAGCGGGGTTGATACGCAGTATTTT.

The chain links TRBV7-2 to TRBJ2-6; tentatively, D is TRBD1 (6 bases). V was pared by 8 bases and J by 2 bases, with 16 bases between. This CDR3 has 16 amino acids. The germline V gene encodes CDR1 SGHTA and CDR2 FQGNSA. The CDR3 protein is CASSPQGLAGANVLTF. In DNA form, the CDR3 reads TGTGCCAGCTCCCCACAGGGCTTAGCTGGGGCCAACGTCCTGACTTTC.

The chain has TRBV2 and TRBJ2-7, with TRBD1 identical over 7 bases. V trimming: 3 bases; J trimming: 5 bases; junction bases outside the gene matches: 13. The CDR3 length is 16 residues. Germline V gives CDR1 SNHLY, CDR2 FYNNEI. This CDR3 reads CASSDPVSTGIHEQYF. The CDR3, as DNA: TGTGCCAGCAGTGACCCCGTTTCGACAGGGATCCACGAGCAGTACTTC.

The V and J genes are TRBV30 and TRBJ1-4; D remains ambiguous. The CDR3 length is 12 residues. Germline CDR1 is GTSNPN and CDR2 is SVGIG (reference sequence). V shed 4 bases and J shed 4 bases, with 7 bases lying between them. CDR3 protein: CAWMRVNEKLFF. The CDR3 bases are TGTGCCTGGATGCGGGTTAATGAAAAACTGTTTTTT. Full variable domain (remainder filled in from reference TRBV30 and TRBJ1-4): SQTIHQWPATLVQPVGSPLSLECTVEGTSNPNLYWYRQAAGRGLQLLFYSVGIGQISSEVPQNLSASRPQDRQFILSSKKLLLSDSGFYLCAWMRVNEKLFFGSGTQLSVL.

This clonotype was seen a few times. The rearrangement uses TRBV7-9 and TRBJ2-3; 11 nucleotides align to TRBD2. Germline lookup yields CDR1 SEHNR and CDR2 FQNEAQ (reference sequence). This CDR3 is built from 15 residues. J was trimmed by 5 bases and V by 5 bases; bases with no gene match: 6. This CDR3 is CASSRSLAGGDTQYF. The CDR3 region has the DNA TGTGCCAGCAGCCGGAGCCTAGCGGGGGGAGATACGCAGTATTTT.

There are many counts of this clonotype. The rearrangement uses TRBV24-1 and TRBJ2-1, with 9 bases identical to TRBD1. This CDR3 has 16 amino acids. The germline V gene encodes CDR1 KGHDR and CDR2 SFDVKD. Unmatched junction bases numbered 6, after V lost 2 bases and J lost 5 bases. CDR3 residues: CATSDSGTGTHNEQFF. The CDR3 nucleotides are TGTGCCACCAGTGATTCCGGGACAGGGACGCACAATGAGCAGTTCTTC.

This chain connects TRBV6-5 to TRBJ1-5; D possibly corresponds to TRBD1 (6 bases). V was pared by 6 bases and J by 8 bases, with 23 bases between. CDR3 length: 16 residues. The germline V gene has CDR1 MNHEY and CDR2 SVGAGI. The CDR3, as DNA: TGTGCCAGCAGCCCACGCAGGGGCCGCATCGGAGAGCCCCAGCATTTT. Its protein is CASSPRRGRIGEPQHF.

In this sample, this clonotype turned up many times. The J gene is TRBJ2-1, the V gene TRBV9, with 7 bases fitting TRBD2. The CDR3 spans 15 residues. Unmatched junction bases numbered 7, after V lost 2 bases and J lost 5 bases. CDR1 and CDR2 from the germline V gene are SGDLS and YYNGEE. The CDR3 sequence is CASSVTAGPNNEQFF. Here the CDR3 DNA reads TGTGCCAGCAGCGTGACAGCGGGGCCAAACAATGAGCAGTTCTTC.

This clonotype was observed many times. The CDR3 sequence: CASSVQGNSGANVLTF. The CDR3 DNA sequence: TGTGCCAGCAGCGTTCAGGGGAACTCTGGGGCCAACGTCCTGACTTTC. The chain couples TRBV7-8 to TRBJ2-6; D may be TRBD1 (6 bases). There are 16 residues in the CDR3. Deletions cut 5 bases from V and 0 bases from J, with 11 bases between. Germline values: CDR1 SGHVS, CDR2 FQNEAQ.

This clonotype was counted a few times. This chain links TRBV27 with TRBJ2-3, with 11 bases matching TRBD2. V dropped 5 bases and J dropped 3; count of bases not matched to a gene: 7. CDR3 length: 16 amino acids. Germline values: CDR1 MNHEY, CDR2 SMNVEV (reference sequence). This CDR3 reads CASSPSPSGGTDTQYF. DNA for the CDR3: TGTGCCAGCAGTCCCTCCCCTAGCGGGGGGACAGATACGCAGTATTTT.

This clonotype was seen only a few times. The chain employs TRBV5-1 and TRBJ2-3; 7 nucleotides match TRBD1. Germline-derived CDR1 and CDR2 are SGHRS and YFSETQ. This CDR3 has 14 residues. Losses at the gene ends were 6 bases for V and 2 bases for J; bases not matched to a gene: 6. As DNA, the CDR3 is TGCGCCAGCATAGGGGGACAGACCACAGATACGCAGTATTTT. It codes for CASIGGQTTDTQYF.

The genes are TRBV6-6 and TRBJ1-2, with D possibly matching TRBD1 (6 bases). This CDR3 region has 14 residues. With 2 bases removed from V and 3 bases from J, the gap between germline ends came to 10 bases. Germline lookup yields CDR1 MNHNY and CDR2 SVGAGI (reference sequence). This CDR3 is CASSYQQGYYGYTF. Written as DNA, the CDR3 is TGTGCCAGCAGTTACCAACAGGGATACTATGGCTACACCTTC.

This clonotype was counted between two and nine times. This rearrangement joins TRBV30 to TRBJ1-1; a weak D match, TRBD1 (6 bases). This CDR3 region has 14 residues. CDR1 and CDR2 from the germline V gene are GTSNPN and SVGIG (reference sequence). Trimming removed 4 bases from V and 5 bases from J, with 17 bases in between. The CDR3 nucleotides read TGTGCCTGGAAGAGGCGGGGGGCCCGGACTGAAGCTTTCTTT. This codes for CAWKRRGARTEAFF.

This clonotype occurred a few times. This chain links TRBV7-2 with TRBJ2-5, with D perhaps being TRBD1 or TRBD2 (5 bases each). The CDR3 is 14 residues long. Germline V gives CDR1 SGHTA, CDR2 FQGNSA. The V gene lost 6 bases and the J gene lost 5 bases, with 16 bases spanning the gap. Here the CDR3 DNA reads TGTGCCAGCAGGCCGACCGGGACCCGGGAGACCCAGTACTTC. This codes for CASRPTGTRETQYF.

V usage is TRBV18 and J usage is TRBJ2-3; D is unresolved. CDR1 and CDR2 (germline): KGHSH, LQKENI. Trimming removed 3 bases at V and 7 bases at J, with 14 bases between. CDR3 length: 14 residues. Written as DNA, the CDR3 is TGTGCCAGCTCACCTTCGGGCTCCCGGTATACGCAGTATTTT. The encoded protein is CASSPSGSRYTQYF. The variable domain in full, completed from reference TRBV18 and TRBJ2-3, reads NAGVMQNPRHLVRRRGQEARLRCSPMKGHSHVYWYRQLPEEGLKFMVYLQKENIIDESGMPKERFSAEFPKEGPSILRIQQVVRGDSAAYFCASSPSGSRYTQYFGPGTRLTVL.